This TCR beta chain derives from a study of blood T cells in healthy people across ages. Study-wide findings and caveats: Strongly correlated with naive T cell percentage was TCR beta diversity. More naive CD4+ cells and higher diversity were found in long-lived than in aged donors. In older individuals, TCR beta diversity per million T cells was lower, falling roughly linearly with age.

Together with a sample-barcoded 5' primer, a J-beta primer mix was included in a second PCR lasting roughly 6 to 12 cycles. Template switching added a 12-random-nucleotide identifier to every cDNA molecule. Each CDR3 protein gets one entry after TCRdb re-called the 5' RACE reads with MiXCR. Of just over 800,000 distinct CDR3 sequences in the sample, approximately 65% were seen once. About this clonotype itself: Its antigen is not identified.

What was sequenced was blood. This TCR was sampled from a man aged 30-40 years in good health.

CDR3 DNA sequence: TGCAGTTGGACTAGCGGGGGGGCTGAAGATACGCAGTATTTT. It is translated as CSWTSGGAEDTQYF. V gene TRBV20-1 combines with J gene TRBJ2-3; 15 nucleotides line up with TRBD2. The CDR3 runs 14 residues. V trimming: 8 bases; J trimming: 5 bases; junction bases outside the gene matches: 5. Germline V CDR1 and CDR2: DFQATT, SNEGSKA (reference sequence).